The rows below give T cell receptor beta chains drawn from one sample of a study of T cells after yellow fever vaccination. TCRdb recomputed calls from the 5' RACE reads with MiXCR, one row per CDR3 protein. The sample lists just under 600,000 distinct CDR3 sequences, roughly 13% occurring once. Sequencing was performed on PBMCs, taken on the day of the yellow fever booster vaccination. All receptors derive from a young man who received the YFV17D yellow fever vaccine. CDR3s include the opening cysteine and the closing phenylalanine or tryptophan. D genes are given only for firm matches. For some rows the clone size is stated as once, few or many, or as a class when expanded; others skip it.

>-|TRBJ1-2|few|TRBV5-6
CASSTITAQTF
TGTGCCAGCAGTACCATAACGGCACAAACCTTC
>TRBD1|TRBJ2-2|few|TRBV7-2
CASSGQDTGELFF
TGTGCCAGCAGCGGACAGGACACCGGGGAGCTGTTTTTT
>-|TRBJ1-1|many|TRBV28
CASSLQNTEAFF
TGTGCCAGCAGTTTACAGAACACTGAAGCTTTCTTT
>TRBD1|TRBJ2-2|few|TRBV12-3/TRBV12-4
CASRGGQGGITGELFF
TGTGCCAGCAGGGGGGGACAGGGGGGAATCACCGGGGAGCTGTTTTTT
>TRBD2|TRBJ2-7|-|TRBV6-4
CASSDSNGLAGSPTYEQYF
TGTGCCAGCAGTGACTCGAACGGACTAGCGGGAAGCCCAACCTACGAGCAGTACTTC
>TRBD2|TRBJ2-1|few|TRBV25-1
CASKGGSSYNEQFF
TGTGCCAGCAAAGGCGGGAGCTCCTACAATGAGCAGTTCTTC
>-|TRBJ2-3|-|TRBV29-1
CSVEGFSTDTQYF
TGCAGCGTTGAAGGGTTTAGCACAGATACGCAGTATTTT
>TRBD1|TRBJ2-2|few|TRBV7-8
CASSWDRNTGELFF
TGTGCCAGCAGCTGGGACAGAAACACCGGGGAGCTGTTTTTT
>TRBD1|TRBJ2-7|-|TRBV11-2
CASSLFRDRDGEQYF
TGTGCCAGCAGCTTATTCCGGGACAGGGATGGCGAGCAGTACTTC
>-|TRBJ2-3|few|TRBV5-1
CASSPLATSTDTQYF
TGCGCCAGCAGCCCTCTAGCGACTAGCACAGATACGCAGTATTTT
>TRBD2|TRBJ2-1|-|TRBV27
CASSLLTSGPLGVDEQFF
TGTGCCAGCAGTTTACTTACTAGCGGCCCCTTAGGGGTCGATGAGCAGTTCTTC
>TRBD1|TRBJ2-7|few|TRBV20-1
CSAARTGVEQYF
TGCAGTGCAGCCCGGACAGGGGTCGAGCAGTACTTC
>-|TRBJ2-7|-|TRBV2
CASSSAYQGIKVTYEQYF
TGTGCCAGCTCATCAGCGTATCAAGGGATTAAAGTCACCTACGAGCAGTACTTC
>-|TRBJ2-2|few|TRBV20-1
CSAARTGTNTGELFF
TGCAGTGCTGCCCGAACCGGGACGAACACCGGGGAGCTGTTTTTT
>TRBD2|TRBJ2-1|-|TRBV7-2
CASIESSGRTHNEQFF
TGTGCCAGCATAGAAAGTAGCGGGAGAACCCACAATGAGCAGTTCTTC
>TRBD1|TRBJ2-6|-|TRBV2
CASSGTGSSGANVLTF
TGTGCCAGCAGTGGGACAGGGAGCTCTGGGGCCAACGTCCTGACTTTC
>-|TRBJ2-3|few|TRBV12-3/TRBV12-4
CASRGEAEAQYF
TGTGCCAGCAGGGGGGAGGCCGAGGCGCAGTATTTT
>-|TRBJ2-2|many|TRBV4-3
CASSQEPPGPGELFF
TGCGCCAGCAGCCAAGAGCCCCCCGGGCCCGGGGAGCTGTTTTTT
>-|TRBJ2-1|-|TRBV10-1
CASSDSGAPSSYNEQFF
TGCGCCAGCAGTGATTCGGGGGCCCCCAGCTCCTACAATGAGCAGTTCTTC
>TRBD2|TRBJ2-7|-|TRBV7-2
CASSLDGLAGDEQYF
TGTGCCAGCAGCTTAGATGGACTAGCGGGAGACGAGCAGTACTTC
>TRBD1|TRBJ2-7|few|TRBV3-1
CASSQVGTGVWDEQYF
TGTGCCAGCAGCCAAGTGGGGACAGGGGTGTGGGACGAGCAGTACTTC
>-|TRBJ2-3|many|TRBV9
CASWGYGLITDTQYF
TGTGCCAGCTGGGGATATGGACTGATCACAGATACGCAGTATTTT
>-|TRBJ2-7|-|TRBV18
CASSPPSHVGEQYF
TGTGCCAGCTCACCACCGTCCCATGTCGGGGAGCAGTACTTC
>TRBD1|TRBJ2-5|few|TRBV5-1
CASRGQDQETQYF
TGCGCCAGCAGGGGACAGGACCAAGAGACCCAGTACTTC
>-|TRBJ2-6|-|TRBV7-2
CASNPRGGSGANVLTF
TGTGCCAGCAATCCCAGGGGGGGCTCTGGGGCCAACGTCCTGACTTTC
>TRBD2|TRBJ2-3|few|TRBV10-3
CAISESESSGRYTDTQYF
TGTGCCATCAGTGAGTCGGAATCTAGCGGGAGGTACACAGATACGCAGTATTTT
>-|TRBJ2-3|few|TRBV15
CATSRARGLSDTDTQYF
TGTGCCACCAGCAGGGCAAGAGGACTGAGCGATACAGATACGCAGTATTTT
>TRBD1|TRBJ2-5|few|TRBV6-1
CASSITGVGETQYF
TGTGCCAGTTCCATTACAGGGGTGGGGGAGACCCAGTACTTC
>TRBD1|TRBJ2-3|-|TRBV12-3/TRBV12-4
CASSLLLGQGTDTQYF
TGTGCCAGCAGTTTATTACTCGGACAGGGAACAGATACGCAGTATTTT
>-|TRBJ2-6|-|TRBV12-3/TRBV12-4
CASSLLGSGANVLTF
TGTGCCAGCAGTTTATTGGGCTCTGGGGCCAACGTCCTGACTTTC
>TRBD1|TRBJ1-1|many|TRBV11-2
CASSSNKGQGYTEAFF
TGTGCCAGCAGCTCGAATAAGGGACAGGGATACACTGAAGCTTTCTTT
>TRBD2|TRBJ2-1|-|TRBV5-1
CASSLGTSGIKEQFF
TGCGCCAGCAGCTTGGGGACTAGCGGCATAAAAGAGCAGTTCTTC
>TRBD2|TRBJ2-3|many|TRBV14
CASSQDTRMIAGESVDTQYF
TGTGCCAGCAGCCAAGATACCCGCATGATAGCGGGAGAAAGTGTAGATACGCAGTATTTT
>-|TRBJ2-2|many|TRBV12-3/TRBV12-4
CASSLVGAGELFF
TGTGCCAGCAGTTTAGTGGGTGCCGGGGAGCTGTTTTTT
>-|TRBJ2-3|-|TRBV20-1
CSARKPGRVADTQYF
TGCAGTGCTAGAAAACCGGGACGGGTCGCAGATACGCAGTATTTT
>TRBD2|TRBJ2-7|-|TRBV18
CASSPSETSVYEQYF
TGTGCCAGCTCACCCTCCGAGACTAGCGTCTACGAGCAGTACTTC
>-|TRBJ2-1|few|TRBV20-1
CSASVGAEYNEQFF
TGCAGTGCTAGTGTGGGAGCTGAGTACAATGAGCAGTTCTTC
>-|TRBJ1-5|few|TRBV18
CASSPWDGRRPQHF
TGTGCCAGCTCACCATGGGACGGAAGACGGCCCCAGCATTTT
>-|TRBJ1-1|-|TRBV19
CASIVGLGVRTEAFF
TGTGCCAGTATCGTCGGACTCGGAGTTAGAACTGAAGCTTTCTTT
>-|TRBJ1-2|few|TRBV20-1
CSAPVGGAYGYTF
TGCAGTGCCCCAGTTGGGGGGGCCTATGGCTACACCTTC
>TRBD2|TRBJ2-1|many|TRBV5-1
CASSPAGTGYEQFF
TGCGCCAGCAGCCCAGCGGGGACGGGGTATGAGCAGTTCTTC
>TRBD1|TRBJ1-2|few|TRBV5-1
CASSTQGQNYGYTF
TGCGCCAGCAGCACACAGGGACAGAACTATGGCTACACCTTC
>-|TRBJ2-1|few|TRBV7-2
CASSSQGHEQFF
TGTGCCAGCAGTTCGCAGGGACATGAGCAGTTCTTC
>-|TRBJ2-4|-|TRBV27
CASTPRGGAKNIQYF
TGTGCCAGCACCCCCCGCGGCGGAGCCAAAAACATTCAGTACTTC
>-|TRBJ2-7|many|TRBV7-9
CASSLEGVLSAEQYF
TGTGCCAGCAGCTTAGAAGGGGTTCTATCGGCAGAGCAGTACTTC
>TRBD1|TRBJ1-2|many|TRBV5-1
CASSFSDRGFYGYTF
TGCGCCAGCAGCTTTTCGGACAGGGGCTTCTATGGCTACACCTTC
>-|TRBJ2-1|few|TRBV20-1
CSARETSSPYNEQFF
TGCAGTGCTAGAGAAACATCGAGTCCATACAATGAGCAGTTCTTC
>-|TRBJ1-4|many|TRBV21-1
CASSTNPGEKLFF
TGTGCCAGCAGCACCAATCCTGGCGAAAAACTGTTTTTT